The entry that follows covers one T cell receptor (beta chain) sequence. No antigen is known for it. Within one base of it there is no much larger clone, and no base qualities were kept. TCRbeta CDR3 regions were amplified from genomic DNA by means of the immunoSEQ Assay, a bias-controlled multiplex PCR. Processing in the source paper ran as follows. Within the assay, amplification of reference gene primers was used to estimate how many nucleated cells each sample contained. Sequence reads were collapsed and filtered to measure the absolute abundance of every unique TCRbeta CDR3 rearrangement. For each sample, productive Simpson clonality was calculated as the square root of Simpson's diversity index across productive rearrangements. TCRdb's version of the immuneACCESS table is confined to in-frame rearrangements and falls short of the full clone set. An unresolved V gene accounts for under half of the shortfall where checked; the remainder is of unknown origin. The V and J calls and clone size come from that table; D and trimming were worked out from the DNA. The sample yields about 55,000 clones; around 86% were counted once. The leading ten clones occupy around 2.7% of the sample.

Ends trimmed: V by 5 bases, J by 2 bases; bases unmatched to a gene: 9. CDR1 SEHNR and CDR2 FQNEAQ were looked up in the germline V gene (reference sequence). The cysteine opens and the phenylalanine closes a CDR3 of 15 amino acids. Just the 45-base CDR3 DNA is kept, in frame starting at base 1. These data originate in a study of blood T cell repertoires in COVID-19 (dated by TCRdb to 2020 to 2022). Describing the broader study: Samples from collaborators originated in the United States, Italy and Spain and spanned both the acute and convalescent phases of COVID-19. Samples were obtained from the ongoing ImmuneRACE study (first 160 participants) and from 1,254 subjects provided by 6 global collaborators. Deeply sampled blood TCRbeta repertoires from subjects exposed to, actively infected with, or recovered from COVID-19 were included in the dataset. Nearly every sample came with metadata listing a de-identified subject ID, COVID-19 status, age in years and sex. The material from the prospective study consisted of cDNA or gDNA derived from T cells, B-cell-depleted T cells, or PBMCs. The repertoires were released in a freely available public database intended as a resource for research on the immune response to SARS-CoV-2. Where available, HLA class I and class II types were obtained from metadata supplied by the sample provider rather than from assay-based typing. Overall study outcomes, separate from this receptor: Clinical and demographic metadata were provided uncurated, with the amount varying by source and participant.

Collaborating institutions collected whole blood in K2EDTA tubes following their own protocols. For TCRbeta analysis, collaborators shipped samples as frozen whole blood, isolated PBMCs, or DNA extracted from either of those sample types. The TCR comes from a man older than 75 with acute or convalescent COVID-19. The sequence is built from TRBV7-9 and TRBJ2-7, and TRBD1 matches 7 of the central bases. The specimen was peripheral blood. The CDR3 protein sequence reads: CASSLLQGNTYEQYF. The DNA is as follows: TGTGCCAGCAGCCTCCTACAGGGGAATACCTACGAGCAGTACTTC.